This T cell receptor (beta chain) comes out of a study of technical replicates of blood from a few donors. Repertoires were generated with immunoSEQ multiplex PCR, while TCRdb's copy carries only in-frame clones and drops some. The repertoire has roughly 100,000 clones, 90% to 97% of them found once; the top ten carry about 0.38%. The V end lost 0 bases, the J end lost 6 bases, and 9 bases lay between the germline ends. The CDR3 totals 13 residues. Germline CDR1 SGHRS, CDR2 YFSETQ. The sample comprised T cells isolated from PBMCs. This clonotype originated in a human donor in good health. This rearrangement joins TRBV5-1 to TRBJ1-1; D not certain. CDR3 coding DNA: TGCGCCAGCAGCTTGGTGGAGGGCTCTGAAGCTTTCTTT. Protein sequence: CASSLVEGSEAFF.